This entry lists 5 T cell receptor beta chains sequenced from one sample in a study of T cell responses to AZD1222 COVID-19 vaccine. The table came from immunoSEQ multiplex PCR; TCRdb's copy has only in-frame clones and leaves some out. The repertoire includes roughly 120,000 clones, around 92% of them detected once, and approximately 4.5% sits in the top ten. Source: peripheral blood, taken on day 0 of AZD1222 vaccination. These receptors all stem from an adult in good health.

This chain uses TRBV29-1 with TRBJ2-2; D is possibly TRBD1 (6 bases). There are 13 residues in the CDR3. The germline V gene has CDR1 SQVTM and CDR2 ANQGSEA. V lost 6 bases and J lost 6, with 14 bases in between. The CDR3 is CSVADPGAGELFF. CDR3 nucleotide sequence: TGCAGCGTCGCGGATCCAGGGGCCGGGGAGCTGTTTTTT.

CDR3 amino acids: CSVGRGTEAFF. Written as DNA, the CDR3 is TGCAGCGTTGGCCGGGGGACTGAAGCTTTCTTT. The rearrangement joins TRBV29-1 to TRBJ1-1, with a tentative D call TRBD1 (5 bases). Trimming took off 4 bases at V and 5 bases at J, with 8 bases between the two ends. Germline V gene sequence: CDR1 SQVTM, CDR2 ANQGSEA. This CDR3 is built from 11 residues.

This chain links TRBV5-1 with TRBJ1-1; D may be TRBD1 (6 bases). Germline loops: CDR1 SGHRS, CDR2 YFSETQ. The CDR3 sequence is 14 residues long. V was cut by 5 bases and J by 7 bases, with 18 bases left in between. The CDR3 sequence is CASSPQTGNYEAFF. The DNA for the CDR3 is TGCGCCAGCAGTCCCCAGACAGGCAATTATGAAGCTTTCTTT.

This chain connects TRBV7-2 to TRBJ2-7; D gene uncertain. The CDR3 spans 13 residues. With 2 bases removed from V and 3 bases from J, the gap between germline ends came to 8 bases. CDR1 and CDR2 (germline): SGHTA, FQGNSA. The CDR3 bases are TGTGCCAGCAGCTTATCGGGCGACTACGAGCAGTACTTC. Translation: CASSLSGDYEQYF.

A single count supports this clone. J is TRBJ2-2 and V is TRBV6-4; no clear D gene. Germline CDR1 reads MRHNA; CDR2 reads SNTAGT. The CDR3 is 14 residues long. Between the trimmed V and J ends, which lost 3 bases and 5 bases, there was a span of 10 bases. The CDR3 DNA is TGTGCCAGCAGTGAGGGGTCTTGGACCGGGGAGCTGTTTTTT. This encodes CASSEGSWTGELFF.